This TCR beta chain emerged from a study of STAT3 mutations in large granular lymphocyte leukemia. The wider study: Over half of T-LGLL patients had one or more immunosuppressive regimens.

Study findings and constraints: Persisting codominant clonotypes may have hidden a small pathogenic clone. Every T-cell large granular lymphocyte leukemia patient had at least one immunodominant TCR beta clonotype. In several patients, dominant TCR clone burden exceeded STAT3 mutant burden.

Notes on this clone: Its antigen remains unidentified.

Here immunoSEQ multiplex PCR was the method, and the copy in TCRdb shows in-frame clones only, minus some. The profile covers about 6,600 clones, with around 52% appearing a single time and roughly three quarters taken by the ten largest. This CDR3 has 17 residues. Trimming shortened V by 2 bases and J by 4 bases, and 21 bases separated the two germline ends. Germline V gives CDR1 GTSNPN, CDR2 SVGIG (reference sequence). This clonotype was sampled from a boy between 10 and 17 years old with T-cell large granular lymphocyte leukemia. Some clones in this sample may be carry-over from other donors' samples. The sequenced sample consisted of peripheral blood mononuclear cells. This chain links TRBV30 with TRBJ1-3; D gene ambiguous. In DNA form, the CDR3 reads TGTGCCTGGAGTCAGGCCCTGACTTCGTTCGGAGGAAACACCATATATTTT. Amino acids: CAWSQALTSFGGNTIYF.